Presented here are 23 T cell receptor beta chains from one specimen sequenced in a study of technical replicates of blood from a handful of donors. Some clones are missing from TCRdb's copy, which holds only in-frame ones; the method was immunoSEQ multiplex PCR. The sample includes approximately 15,000 clones, over 75% seen only once; the top ten take around 12%. Sequencing used PBMCs. The origin of the receptors is a human donor in good health.

The chain combines TRBV7-6 with TRBJ1-4; 8 bases match TRBD1. The germline CDR1 and CDR2 sequences are SGHVS and FNYEAQ. The CDR3 length is 16 residues. Germline trimming cut 5 bases from V and 8 bases from J; bases unmatched to any gene: 13. DNA for the CDR3: TGTGCCAGCAGCCCACAAACCGGGACAGGAGGAGAAAAACTGTTTTTT. It yields the protein CASSPQTGTGGEKLFF.

The chain couples TRBV7-6 to TRBJ2-7; 7 nucleotides agree with TRBD1. Germline CDR1 and CDR2: SGHVS and FNYEAQ. CDR3 length equals 14 residues. Unmatched junction bases numbered 5, after V lost 4 bases and J lost 2 bases. The CDR3 bases are TGTGCCAGCAGCTCCCCGGGACAGACCTACGAGCAGTACTTC. Translation gives CASSSPGQTYEQYF.

The chain combines TRBV9 with TRBJ2-5; a possible D gene is TRBD2 (7 bases). V gave up 2 bases and J gave up 5 bases, with 16 bases separating them. The CDR3 is 15 amino acids. Germline CDR1 and CDR2: SGDLS and YYNGEE. The CDR3 DNA follows: TGTGCCAGCAGCGTCCTCGGGGGGCGCCTGGAGACCCAGTACTTC. It specifies CASSVLGGRLETQYF.

The chain combines TRBV9 with TRBJ2-1, with 7 bases that match TRBD1. The germline V gene has CDR1 SGDLS and CDR2 YYNGEE. This CDR3 has 15 amino acids. V was clipped by 2 bases and J by 10 bases; unmatched bases: 12. The CDR3 DNA reads TGTGCCAGCAGCGTTGGACAGGTATTAGGGGGCGAGCAGTTCTTC. Translation: CASSVGQVLGGEQFF.

J is TRBJ2-1 and V is TRBV20-1; 8 positions match TRBD2. Germline CDR1 DFQATT, CDR2 SNEGSKA (reference sequence). J was trimmed by 9 bases and V by 6 bases; bases with no gene match: 4. The CDR3 has 11 residues. CDR3 protein: CSARTSGEQFF. DNA for the CDR3: TGCAGTGCAAGAACTAGCGGTGAGCAGTTCTTC.

The chain joins TRBV27 to TRBJ2-7; TRBD1 matches 7 bases. Germline CDR1 reads MNHEY; CDR2 reads SMNVEV (reference sequence). The CDR3 sequence is 13 residues long. With V trimmed by 4 bases and J by 3 bases, 3 bases remained unmatched. The CDR3 protein is CASSSPGGYEQYF. DNA of the CDR3: TGTGCCAGCAGTTCCCCAGGGGGCTACGAGCAGTACTTC.

J is TRBJ2-7 and V is TRBV6-1; TRBD2 might be the D (5 bases). The V end was cut by 8 bases, the J end by 0 bases, with 14 bases between. This CDR3 is built from 14 residues. Looked up from germline, CDR1 is MNHNS and CDR2 is SASEGT. The CDR3 DNA sequence: TGTGCCAGCTGGGCGGGCCAAAGCTCCTACGAGCAGTACTTC. Its protein product is CASWAGQSSYEQYF.

The V call is TRBV5-1, the J call TRBJ2-7, with 9 bases identical to TRBD1. The V segment lost 3 bases and the J segment 2 bases; nucleotides outside the gene matches: 3. Per the germline V gene, CDR1 is SGHRS and CDR2 is YFSETQ. The CDR3 loop spans 14 amino acids. The CDR3 protein is CASSYTGGPYEQYF. Here the CDR3 DNA reads TGCGCCAGCAGCTACACAGGGGGCCCCTACGAGCAGTACTTC.

The chain couples TRBV5-4 to TRBJ2-7; 9 bases are shared with TRBD1. Germline V gives CDR1 SGHNT, CDR2 YYREEE (reference sequence). Losses at the gene ends were 4 bases for V and 0 bases for J; bases not matched to a gene: 5. This CDR3 has 15 amino acids. CDR3 residues: CASSRQGEFSYEQYF. The CDR3 nucleotides are TGTGCCAGCAGCCGACAGGGGGAATTCTCCTACGAGCAGTACTTC. The full variable domain, completed using reference TRBV5-4 and TRBJ2-7, is ETGVTQSPTHLIKTRGQQVTLRCSSQSGHNTVSWYQQALGQGPQFIFQYYREEENGRGNFPPRFSGLQFPNYSSELNVNALELDDSALYLCASSRQGEFSYEQYFGPGTRLTVT.

The chain carries TRBV5-8 and TRBJ1-1, with no clear D. Germline V gene lookup returns CDR1 SGHTS and CDR2 YDEGEE. The V gene lost 2 bases and the J gene lost 1 base, with 9 bases spanning the gap. The CDR3 totals 14 residues. The CDR3 region is CASSFEEGNTEAFF. In DNA, the CDR3 is TGTGCCAGCAGCTTTGAAGAGGGGAACACTGAAGCTTTCTTT. The complete variable domain, with remaining parts taken from reference TRBV5-8 and TRBJ1-1, reads EAGVTQSPTHLIKTRGQQATLRCSPISGHTSVYWYQQALGLGLQFLLWYDEGEERNRGNFPPRFSGRQFPNYSSELNVNALELEDSALYLCASSFEEGNTEAFFGQGTRLTVV.

In DNA form, the CDR3 reads TGTGCCAGCAGTCCGCAAGAGACCCAGTACTTC. Translating gives CASSPQETQYF. This chain joins TRBV2 and TRBJ2-5; D unclear. With 5 bases removed from V and 2 bases from J, the gap between germline ends came to 3 bases. CDR3 length equals 11 residues. The germline V gene has CDR1 SNHLY and CDR2 FYNNEI.

The chain links TRBV6-5 to TRBJ1-5, with TRBD1 matching over 8 bases. This CDR3 spans 12 amino acids. V trimming: 4 bases; J trimming: 16 bases; junction bases outside the gene matches: 9. The germline gives CDR1 MNHEY, CDR2 SVGAGI. This CDR3 is CASSSRTGLTHF. The CDR3 DNA is TGTGCCAGCAGTTCGAGGACAGGGCTGACCCATTTT.

The chain uses TRBV28 and TRBJ1-5, with D possibly being TRBD1 (5 bases). Looked up from germline, CDR1 is MDHEN and CDR2 is SYDVKM. Trimming cost V 6 bases and J 9 bases, with 18 bases left between them. The CDR3 is made up of 14 amino acids. In DNA form, the CDR3 reads TGTGCCAGCAGCGCCCCAAGCAGGGAAGGGCCCCAGCATTTT. Translated, it gives CASSAPSREGPQHF.

The chain uses TRBV6-6 and TRBJ2-7; weak D call: TRBD2 (6 bases). The CDR3 is 16 amino acids. CDR1 and CDR2 from the germline V gene are MNHNY and SVGAGI (reference sequence). Trimming stripped 0 bases from V and 6 bases from J, with 18 bases between. The CDR3 here is CASSYSTAEAGGEQYF. The CDR3 DNA sequence: TGTGCCAGCAGTTACTCGACAGCGGAGGCCGGGGGCGAGCAGTACTTC.

The chain is built from TRBV7-9 and TRBJ1-4; possibly TRBD1 for D (5 bases). V lost 1 base and J 15 bases, leaving 24 bases between the germline ends. In germline, CDR1 is SEHNR, CDR2 FQNEAQ (reference sequence). This CDR3 is 16 amino acids long. The CDR3 DNA sequence: TGTGCCAGCAGCTTAGGGGAAGTGGGACTGGAGGTGGTTTTGTTTTTT. This codes for CASSLGEVGLEVVLFF.

Sample share makes this clone large (0.1 to 1%). The chain combines TRBV19 with TRBJ2-1; TRBD2 matches 10 bases. This CDR3 spans 17 amino acids. The V gene's germline CDR1 is LNHDA and CDR2 SQIVND (reference sequence). V lost 1 base, J lost 6 bases, and 9 bases stayed unmatched. The CDR3 spells CASSIASGGSGGNEQFF. In DNA form, the CDR3 reads TGTGCCAGTAGTATAGCTAGCGGGGGCTCGGGAGGCAATGAGCAGTTCTTC.

The chain uses TRBV6-5 and TRBJ1-5; D ambiguous. The CDR3 runs to 13 residues. Trimming cost V 1 base and J 6 bases, with 7 bases left between them. Germline V gene data show CDR1 as MNHEY and CDR2 as SVGAGI. CDR3 coding DNA: TGTGCCAGCAGTTACTTGAGTGGTCAGCCCCAGCATTTT. This encodes CASSYLSGQPQHF.

The rearrangement joins TRBV6-1 to TRBJ2-4, with TRBD1 matching over 7 bases. The V gene end was trimmed by 6 bases and the J gene end by 2 bases; junction bases not matched to a gene: 7. Germline V gene sequence: CDR1 MNHNS, CDR2 SASEGT. The CDR3 loop spans 15 amino acids. The CDR3 nucleotides read TGTGCCAGCAGCCGCCTGACAGGGTCCAAAAACATTCAGTACTTC. Translation gives CASSRLTGSKNIQYF.

This chain uses TRBV30 with TRBJ2-2; a possible D gene is TRBD1 (5 bases). Trimming left V 3 bases short and J 0 bases short, with 14 bases between. CDR1 and CDR2 (germline): GTSNPN, SVGIG (reference sequence). The length of the CDR3 is 16 residues. The CDR3 region is CAWSEDSPANTGELFF. Here the CDR3 DNA reads TGTGCCTGGAGCGAAGACAGTCCCGCGAACACCGGGGAGCTGTTTTTT.

The rearrangement links TRBV2 to TRBJ2-7, with 11 bases matching TRBD1. This CDR3 is 14 amino acids long. Trimming at V came to 4 bases and at J to 3 bases, leaving 2 bases not matched to a gene. Looked up from germline, CDR1 is SNHLY and CDR2 is FYNNEI. In nucleotides, the CDR3 is TGTGCCAGCAGTGTAGGGACAGGGGGCTACGAGCAGTACTTC. It is translated as CASSVGTGGYEQYF.

The V gene is TRBV6-5, the J gene TRBJ1-2, with no clear D. The CDR3 loop spans 14 amino acids. The germline CDR1 and CDR2 sequences are MNHEY and SVGAGI. The V and J ends lost 2 bases and 4 bases respectively, with 11 bases between them. CDR3 sequence: CASSYQADGYGYTF. CDR3 nucleotide sequence: TGTGCCAGCAGTTACCAAGCGGACGGCTATGGCTACACCTTC.

The chain couples TRBV6-1 to TRBJ2-1, with 12 bases lining up with TRBD2. The CDR3 has 14 residues. V was pared by 7 bases and J by 6 bases, with 4 bases of the junction left unmatched. CDR1 MNHNS and CDR2 SASEGT come from the germline V gene. Here the CDR3 DNA reads TGTGCCAGCAAACCTAGCGGGAGGGCCAATGAGCAGTTCTTC. The encoded protein is CASKPSGRANEQFF.

V is TRBV28 and J is TRBJ2-7; TRBD1 might be the D (5 bases). Trimming took 7 bases from V and 7 from J, leaving 20 bases between them. This CDR3 comprises 14 residues. In germline, CDR1 is MDHEN, CDR2 SYDVKM. CDR3 sequence: CASTTASLKTEQYF. The CDR3 DNA is TGTGCCAGCACGACAGCCTCCCTTAAGACGGAGCAGTACTTC.